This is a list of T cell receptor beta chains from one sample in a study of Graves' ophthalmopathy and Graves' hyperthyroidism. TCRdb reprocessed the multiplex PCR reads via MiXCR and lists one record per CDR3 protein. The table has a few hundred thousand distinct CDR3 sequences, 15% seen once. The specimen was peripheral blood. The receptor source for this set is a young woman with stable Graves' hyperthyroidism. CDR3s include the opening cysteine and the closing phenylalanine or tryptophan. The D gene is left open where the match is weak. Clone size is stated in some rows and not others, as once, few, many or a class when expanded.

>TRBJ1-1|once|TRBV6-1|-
TGTGCCAGCACCTGGGGGGCCACTGAAGCTTTCTTT
CASTWGATEAFF
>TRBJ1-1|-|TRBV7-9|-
TGTGCCAGCAGCTGGAACCGGAACACTGAAGCTTTCTTT
CASSWNRNTEAFF
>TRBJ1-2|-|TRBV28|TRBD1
TGTGCCAGCAGGGCCGGGACAGGGGGCTTCTATGGCTACACCTTC
CASRAGTGGFYGYTF
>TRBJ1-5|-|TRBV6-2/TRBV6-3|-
TGTGCCAGCAGTTACTCTAGCAGGGGCGGCAATCAGCCCCAGCATTTT
CASSYSSRGGNQPQHF
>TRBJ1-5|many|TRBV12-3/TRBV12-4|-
TGTGCCAGCAAGCGAAGGGAGGGCAATCAGCCCCAGCATTTT
CASKRREGNQPQHF
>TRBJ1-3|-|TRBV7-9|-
TGTGCCAGCGGGGCTAACACCATATATTTT
CASGANTIYF
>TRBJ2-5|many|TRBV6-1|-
TGTGCCAGCAGTCCCAGGGCGGCAGCGTACCAAGAGACCCAGTACTTC
CASSPRAAAYQETQYF
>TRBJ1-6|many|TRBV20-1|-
TGCAGTGCTAGGAGTAACTATAATTCACCCCTCCACTTT
CSARSNYNSPLHF
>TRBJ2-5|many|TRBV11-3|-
TGTGCCAGCAGCTTAATAGGAGGGGAAGAGACCCAGTACTTC
CASSLIGGEETQYF
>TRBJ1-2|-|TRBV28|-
TGTGCCAGCAGTTTAGACGGAGGGAGCGGCTATGGCTACACCTTC
CASSLDGGSGYGYTF
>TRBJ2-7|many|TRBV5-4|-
TGTGCCAGCAGCACGCGGGACAGCTTTACCTACGAGCAGTACTTC
CASSTRDSFTYEQYF
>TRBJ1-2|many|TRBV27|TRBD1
TGTGCCAGCAGTTTGTTGGCGGGACAGGGGGCGTCCGGCTACACCTTC
CASSLLAGQGASGYTF
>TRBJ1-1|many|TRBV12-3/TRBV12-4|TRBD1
TGTGCCAGCTTCTTCCAGGGGGGTGGTGAAGCTTTCTTT
CASFFQGGGEAFF
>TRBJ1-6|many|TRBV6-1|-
TGTGCCAGCAGTGAAGTGGACATTCCTTCACCCCTCCACTTT
CASSEVDIPSPLHF